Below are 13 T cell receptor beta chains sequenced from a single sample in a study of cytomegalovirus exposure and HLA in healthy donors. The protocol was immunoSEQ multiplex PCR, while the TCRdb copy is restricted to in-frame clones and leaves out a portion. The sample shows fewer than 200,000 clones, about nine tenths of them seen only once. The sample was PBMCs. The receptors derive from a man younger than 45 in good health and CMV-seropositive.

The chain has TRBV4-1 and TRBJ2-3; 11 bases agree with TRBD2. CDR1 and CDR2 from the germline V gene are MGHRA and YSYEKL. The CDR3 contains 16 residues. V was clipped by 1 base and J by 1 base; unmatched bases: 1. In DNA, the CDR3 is TGCGCCAGCAGCCAAGCACTAGCGGGGGGCACAGATACGCAGTATTTT. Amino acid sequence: CASSQALAGGTDTQYF.

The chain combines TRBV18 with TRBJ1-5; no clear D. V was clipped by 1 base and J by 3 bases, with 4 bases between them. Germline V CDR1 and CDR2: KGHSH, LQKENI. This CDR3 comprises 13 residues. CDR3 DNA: TGTGCCAGCTCACCACGGAACAATCAGCCCCAGCATTTT. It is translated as CASSPRNNQPQHF.

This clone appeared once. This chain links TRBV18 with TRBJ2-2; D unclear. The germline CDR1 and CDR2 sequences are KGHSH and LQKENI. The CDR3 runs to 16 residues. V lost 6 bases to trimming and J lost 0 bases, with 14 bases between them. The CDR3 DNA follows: TGTGCCAGCTCGCCCTCACGGCAATCGAACACCGGGGAGCTGTTTTTT. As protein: CASSPSRQSNTGELFF.

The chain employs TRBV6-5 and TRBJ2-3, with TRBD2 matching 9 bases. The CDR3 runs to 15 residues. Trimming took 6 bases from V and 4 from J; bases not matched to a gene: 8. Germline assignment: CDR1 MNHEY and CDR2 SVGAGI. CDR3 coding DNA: TGTGCCAGCAGGCCTGAGGGCGGGAGGGCAGATACGCAGTATTTT. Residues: CASRPEGGRADTQYF.

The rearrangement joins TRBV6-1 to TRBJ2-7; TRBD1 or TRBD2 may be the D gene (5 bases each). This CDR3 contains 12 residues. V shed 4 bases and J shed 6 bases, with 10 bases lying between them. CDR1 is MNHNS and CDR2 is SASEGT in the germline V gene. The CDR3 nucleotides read TGTGCCAGCAGTGGGGACCCCTCCGAGCAGTACTTC. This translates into CASSGDPSEQYF.

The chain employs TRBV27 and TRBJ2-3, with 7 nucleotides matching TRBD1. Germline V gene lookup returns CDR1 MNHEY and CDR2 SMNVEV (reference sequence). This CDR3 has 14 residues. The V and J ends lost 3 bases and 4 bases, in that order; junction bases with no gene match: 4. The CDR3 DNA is TGTGCCAGCAGTTTCTGGGACAGACCAGATACGCAGTATTTT. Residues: CASSFWDRPDTQYF.

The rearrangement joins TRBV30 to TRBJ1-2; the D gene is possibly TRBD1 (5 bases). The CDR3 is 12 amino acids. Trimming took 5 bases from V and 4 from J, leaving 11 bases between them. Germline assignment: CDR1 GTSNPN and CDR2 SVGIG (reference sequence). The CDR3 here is CAWEGVIYGYTF. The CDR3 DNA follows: TGTGCCTGGGAAGGGGTTATCTATGGCTACACCTTC.

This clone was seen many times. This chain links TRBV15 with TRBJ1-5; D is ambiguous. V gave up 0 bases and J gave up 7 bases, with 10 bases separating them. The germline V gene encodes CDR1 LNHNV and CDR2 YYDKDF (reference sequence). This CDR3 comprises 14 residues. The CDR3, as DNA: TGTGCCACCAGCAGAGAGAGGCTAGGACAGCCCCAGCATTTT. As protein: CATSRERLGQPQHF.

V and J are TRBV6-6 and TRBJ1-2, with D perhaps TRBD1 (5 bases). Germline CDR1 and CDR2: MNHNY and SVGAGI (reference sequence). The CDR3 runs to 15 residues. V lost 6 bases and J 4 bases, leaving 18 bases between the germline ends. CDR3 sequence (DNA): TGTGCCAGCAGCTACGATCTGGAGGGGAGCTATGGCTACACCTTC. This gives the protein CASSYDLEGSYGYTF.

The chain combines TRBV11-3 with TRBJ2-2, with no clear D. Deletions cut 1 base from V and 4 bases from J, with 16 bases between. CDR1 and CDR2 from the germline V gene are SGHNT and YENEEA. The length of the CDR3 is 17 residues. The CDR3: CASSLAGWHNTTGELFF. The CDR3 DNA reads TGTGCCAGCAGCTTAGCTGGGTGGCATAACACCACCGGGGAGCTGTTTTTT.

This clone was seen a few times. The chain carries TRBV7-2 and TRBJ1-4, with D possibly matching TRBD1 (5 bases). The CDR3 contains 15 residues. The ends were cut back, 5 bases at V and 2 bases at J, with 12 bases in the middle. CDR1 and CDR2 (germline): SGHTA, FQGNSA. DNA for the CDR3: TGTGCCAGCAGCAAAGACAGCTCCACTAATGAAAAACTGTTTTTT. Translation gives CASSKDSSTNEKLFF.

The CDR3 DNA is TGTGCCAGCGATACACGAGAGCAGTTCTTC. Translating it yields CASDTREQFF. The chain links TRBV6-1 to TRBJ2-1; no definite D call. V was trimmed by 8 bases and J by 10 bases, leaving 9 bases between them. The CDR3 runs to 10 residues. The germline CDR1 and CDR2 sequences are MNHNS and SASEGT.

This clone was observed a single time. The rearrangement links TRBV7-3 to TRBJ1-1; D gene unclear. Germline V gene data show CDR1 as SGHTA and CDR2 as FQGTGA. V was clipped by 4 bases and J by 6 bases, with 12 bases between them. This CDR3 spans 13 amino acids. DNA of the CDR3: TGTGCCAGCAGCTCTGAGTTGTCGGCTGAAGCTTTCTTT. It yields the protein CASSSELSAEAFF.